This passage covers 13 T cell receptor beta chains from one sample sequenced in a study of OX40 agonist ivuxolimab in advanced cancers. Profiled with immunoSEQ multiplex PCR; TCRdb holds only in-frame clones, not every one. The data contain tens of thousands of clones, 77% of them singletons. Here the sequenced sample was CD4+ or CD8+ T cells sorted from blood, taken in a trial of the OX40 agonist ivuxolimab. The origin of the receptors is an adult with an advanced solid tumor such as melanoma, head and neck, liver or kidney cancer.

The chain couples TRBV5-6 to TRBJ2-2; possible D gene TRBD1, 6 bases. V gave up 0 bases and J gave up 5 bases, with 11 bases separating them. The V gene's germline CDR1 is SGHDT and CDR2 YYEEEE. There are 15 residues in the CDR3. The CDR3 loop is CASSLDTTGTGELFF. The CDR3 coding sequence is TGTGCCAGCAGCTTGGATACTACAGGGACCGGGGAGCTGTTTTTT.

This clone was observed once. The genes are TRBV10-3 and TRBJ1-4; D possibly corresponds to TRBD1 (5 bases). This CDR3 comprises 12 residues. With 4 bases removed from V and 12 bases from J, the gap between germline ends came to 12 bases. Germline CDR1 is ENHRY and CDR2 is SYGVKD. CDR3 DNA sequence: TGTGCCATCAGTGTCGGGACGTCCGAACTGTTTTTT. Residues: CAISVGTSELFF.

V gene TRBV19 combines with J gene TRBJ2-7, with D maybe TRBD2 (6 bases). Trimming pared 5 bases from V and 2 bases from J, leaving 13 bases between. Germline V gene lookup returns CDR1 LNHDA and CDR2 SQIVND (reference sequence). The CDR3 totals 14 residues. DNA for the CDR3: TGTGCCAGTAGTGAACGGACGGGGGCCTACGAGCAGTACTTC. Its translation is CASSERTGAYEQYF. Full variable domain (remainder filled in from reference TRBV19 and TRBJ2-7): DGGITQSPKYLFRKEGQNVTLSCEQNLNHDAMYWYRQDPGQGLRLIYYSQIVNDFQKGDIAEGYSVSREKKESFPLTVTSAQKNPTAFYLCASSERTGAYEQYFGPGTRLTVT.

This clone was counted between two and nine times. The chain recombines TRBV5-1 with TRBJ1-2; TRBD1 is a possible D gene (6 bases). The length of the CDR3 is 19 residues. CDR1 is SGHRS and CDR2 is YFSETQ in the germline V gene. The V gene lost 4 bases and the J gene lost 2 bases, with 27 bases spanning the gap. The CDR3 region has the DNA TGCGCCAGCAGCCCGCCGGGACGGGGGCTCCTTTCCGGGAACTATGGCTACACCTTC. This codes for CASSPPGRGLLSGNYGYTF.

The CDR3, as DNA: TGTGCCAGCAGTTTTACAGGCAGCTCCTATAATTCACCCCTCCACTTT. Its translation is CASSFTGSSYNSPLHF. The chain is built from TRBV6-5 and TRBJ1-6; possibly TRBD1 for D (5 bases). V lost 4 bases, J lost 0 bases, and 10 bases lay in between. Germline assignment: CDR1 MNHEY and CDR2 SVGAGI. The CDR3 spans 16 residues.

This sequence joins TRBV2 and TRBJ2-2; 13 bases line up with TRBD2. CDR3 length: 15 residues. CDR1 is SNHLY, CDR2 FYNNEI, per germline. Trimming cost V 7 bases and J 6 bases; bases outside gene matches: 5. CDR3: CASTGLAGESGELFF. The CDR3 bases are TGTGCCAGCACCGGACTAGCGGGGGAATCCGGGGAGCTGTTTTTT.

This clone counts as medium-sized. The chain uses TRBV6-5 and TRBJ2-2, with TRBD1 matching 10 bases. The V gene end was trimmed by 3 bases and the J gene end by 4 bases; junction bases not matched to a gene: 2. Germline-derived CDR1 and CDR2 are MNHEY and SVGAGI. This CDR3 spans 15 amino acids. The CDR3 protein is CASSYGTGATGELFF. DNA of the CDR3: TGTGCCAGCAGTTATGGGACAGGGGCCACCGGGGAGCTGTTTTTT.

The chain recombines TRBV19 with TRBJ1-1; D is unresolved. V lost 3 bases and J 5 bases, leaving 13 bases between the germline ends. Germline V gives CDR1 LNHDA, CDR2 SQIVND (reference sequence). The CDR3 consists of 14 residues. The CDR3 is CASSIYIGYTEAFF. The CDR3 DNA follows: TGTGCCAGTAGTATCTATATCGGGTATACTGAAGCTTTCTTT. The full variable domain, with the rest looked up from reference TRBV19 and TRBJ1-1, is DGGITQSPKYLFRKEGQNVTLSCEQNLNHDAMYWYRQDPGQGLRLIYYSQIVNDFQKGDIAEGYSVSREKKESFPLTVTSAQKNPTAFYLCASSIYIGYTEAFFGQGTRLTVV.

The V and J genes are TRBV7-2 and TRBJ2-5, with a weak D call TRBD2 (6 bases). This CDR3 is built from 14 residues. From germline, CDR1 is SGHTA and CDR2 FQGNSA. V was cut by 3 bases and J by 5 bases, with 13 bases left in between. The CDR3 spells CASSFAGWGETQYF. CDR3 nucleotide sequence: TGTGCCAGCAGCTTTGCGGGGTGGGGCGAGACCCAGTACTTC.

This chain connects TRBV6-6 to TRBJ2-1, with 9 nucleotides matching TRBD1. CDR3 length: 14 amino acids. Germline CDR1 is MNHNY and CDR2 is SVGAGI (reference sequence). After removal of 2 bases from V and 8 bases from J, the junction contained 4 bases not matched to a gene. The CDR3 bases are TGTGCCAGCAGTTACAATAGACAGGGGGATGAGCAGTTCTTC. Encoded protein: CASSYNRQGDEQFF.

This chain joins TRBV9 and TRBJ1-5; D is possibly TRBD1 (6 bases). The CDR3 has 14 amino acids. The germline gives CDR1 SGDLS, CDR2 YYNGEE. Trimming took off 3 bases at V and 4 bases at J, with 11 bases between the two ends. As DNA, the CDR3 is TGTGCCAGCAGCGGGGGGGCAGGAAATCAGCCCCAGCATTTT. Translating it yields CASSGGAGNQPQHF.

The chain links TRBV6-6 to TRBJ2-7, with TRBD1 matching 9 bases. The CDR3 is made up of 15 amino acids. Germline-derived CDR1 and CDR2 are MNHNY and SVGAGI (reference sequence). Trimming took 2 bases from V and 1 from J; bases not matched to a gene: 3. CDR3 in DNA: TGTGCCAGCAGTTACGGAGGACAGGGGTCCTACGAGCAGTACTTC. It is translated as CASSYGGQGSYEQYF.

The chain has TRBV10-3 and TRBJ2-3; D is perhaps TRBD1 (6 bases). This CDR3 has 14 residues. With 10 bases removed from V and 1 base from J, the gap between germline ends came to 15 bases. Germline V CDR1 and CDR2: ENHRY, SYGVKD. CDR3 sequence reads: CATGDNWGTDTQYF. The CDR3 DNA follows: TGTGCCACCGGGGACAATTGGGGCACAGATACGCAGTATTTT.